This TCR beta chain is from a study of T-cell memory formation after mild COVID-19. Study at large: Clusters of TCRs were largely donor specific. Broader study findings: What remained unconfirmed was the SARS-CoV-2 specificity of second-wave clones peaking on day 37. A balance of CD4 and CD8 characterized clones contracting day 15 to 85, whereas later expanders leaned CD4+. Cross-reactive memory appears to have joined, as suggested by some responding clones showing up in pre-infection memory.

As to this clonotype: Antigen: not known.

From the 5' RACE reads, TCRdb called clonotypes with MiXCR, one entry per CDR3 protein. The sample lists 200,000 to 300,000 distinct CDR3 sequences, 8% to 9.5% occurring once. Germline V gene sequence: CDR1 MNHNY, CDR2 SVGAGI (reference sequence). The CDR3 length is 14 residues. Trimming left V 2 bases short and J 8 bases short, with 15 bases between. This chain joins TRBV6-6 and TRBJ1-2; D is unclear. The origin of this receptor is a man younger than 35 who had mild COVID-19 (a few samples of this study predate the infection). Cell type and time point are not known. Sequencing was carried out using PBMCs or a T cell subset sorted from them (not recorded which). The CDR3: CASSYPRGSLGYTF. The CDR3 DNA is TGTGCCAGCAGTTACCCCCGTGGGAGTTTGGGCTACACCTTC.